Listed below are T cell receptor beta chains from one sample, sequenced in a study of control samples from healthy donors and cancer patients. The repertoire was sequenced with immunoSEQ multiplex PCR; TCRdb's copy has only in-frame clones and lacks some. The sample includes 100,000 to 150,000 clones, around nine tenths of them seen just once. Material for sequencing was blood. These receptors were taken from a man between 18 and 29 years old in good health. CDR3s include the opening cysteine and the closing phenylalanine or tryptophan. The order of the fields is J gene, D gene, clone size, V gene, CDR3 DNA, CDR3 protein. The D gene is left open where the match is weak. The size entry is marked missing in some rows and otherwise reads once, few, many or a size class.

TRBJ2-1	TRBD1	-	TRBV7-3	TGTGCCAGCAGCCCCCTAACGACAGGGAATGAGCAGTTCTTC	CASSPLTTGNEQFF
TRBJ1-2	-	-	TRBV12-3/TRBV12-4	TGTGCCAGCAGTTTTGGGCTTAACTATGGCTACACCTTC	CASSFGLNYGYTF
TRBJ2-3	-	-	TRBV3-1/TRBV3-2	TGTGCCAGCAGACTCAGTAGGGGGAAAGGGCCGGGAGATACGCAGTATTTT	CASRLSRGKGPGDTQYF
TRBJ1-2	-	-	TRBV27	TGTGCCAGCAGTTTATTGGGGAGGACTGGCTACACCTTC	CASSLLGRTGYTF
TRBJ2-7	-	-	TRBV2	TGTGCCAGCAGGAGACAGTCCTACGAGCAGTACTTC	CASRRQSYEQYF
TRBJ1-2	-	-	TRBV5-1	TGCGCCAGCAGCCCGGTTACCAAAGCTAACTATGGCTACACCTTC	CASSPVTKANYGYTF
TRBJ2-3	TRBD2	-	TRBV2	TGTGCCAGCAGGGGAGGTAGCGGGGGGGGCACAGATACGCAGTATTTT	CASRGGSGGGTDTQYF
TRBJ1-3	TRBD1	-	TRBV10-1	TGCGCCAGCAGTGAGTCCCCGGACAGGGTAACATACTCTGGAAACACCATATATTTT	CASSESPDRVTYSGNTIYF
TRBJ1-3	-	-	TRBV5-4	TGTGCCAGCAGCGGGGACGGAAACACCATATATTTT	CASSGDGNTIYF
TRBJ1-3	-	-	TRBV2	TGTGCCAGCCATGGGACGGGGGGAAACACCATATATTTT	CASHGTGGNTIYF
TRBJ2-1	TRBD2	-	TRBV11-3	TGTGCCAGCAGCTACAGCGGGGGGGACAATGAGCAGTTCTTC	CASSYSGGDNEQFF
TRBJ2-7	-	-	TRBV5-5	TGTGCCAGCAGTCCCCTCCCCAGGGCCGACGAGCAGTACTTC	CASSPLPRADEQYF
TRBJ2-1	TRBD2	-	TRBV9	TGTGCCAGCAGCGTTTTGGGGGGACTAGCGGAACATGAGCAGTTCTTC	CASSVLGGLAEHEQFF
TRBJ1-6	-	-	TRBV28	TGTGCCAGCAGGTTACAGGGATGGCCCCTCCACTTT	CASRLQGWPLHF
TRBJ1-1	-	-	TRBV7-9	TGTGCCAGCAACCACGGACGGGAGAACACTGAAGCTTTCTTT	CASNHGRENTEAFF
TRBJ1-2	-	-	TRBV6-5	TGTGCCAGCAGGGACACAGGGCGTCGTGGCTACACCTTC	CASRDTGRRGYTF
TRBJ1-1	TRBD1	-	TRBV18	TGTGCCAGCTCACCAGCAGGGGGGAACACTGAAGCTTTCTTT	CASSPAGGNTEAFF
TRBJ2-5	-	-	TRBV20-1	TGCAGTGCTGGCGGGCAAGAGACCCAGTACTTC	CSAGGQETQYF
TRBJ2-2	-	few	TRBV6-4	TGTGCCAGCAGTGACTCTGACGCGAACACCGGGGAGCTGTTTTTT	CASSDSDANTGELFF
TRBJ2-1	TRBD2	-	TRBV5-1	TGCGCCAGCAGCTCCGGGGCTAGCGGCAATGAGCAGTTCTTC	CASSSGASGNEQFF
TRBJ1-5	-	-	TRBV5-6	TGTGCCAGCAGCTTGGGCCGGGGCCCAGGGCCCCAGCATTTT	CASSLGRGPGPQHF
TRBJ2-3	-	-	TRBV5-1	TGCGCCAGGATTGATTTGGGCACAGATACGCAGTATTTT	CARIDLGTDTQYF
TRBJ2-1	-	-	TRBV7-7	TGTGCCAGCAGCTCCGGAGGGACAGAGCAGTTCTTC	CASSSGGTEQFF
TRBJ2-2	TRBD2	-	TRBV5-6	TGTGCCAGCAGCTTGTTAGCGGGGGGGACGAACACCGGGGAGCTGTTTTTT	CASSLLAGGTNTGELFF
TRBJ1-5	-	once	TRBV19	TGTGCCAGTAGCACTAGGACTTCTAATTATCAGCCCCAGCATTTT	CASSTRTSNYQPQHF
TRBJ1-6	-	-	TRBV6-1	TGTGCCAGCAGTGAAGAATCCTCACCCTATTCACCCCTCCACTTT	CASSEESSPYSPLHF
TRBJ2-3	-	-	TRBV4-2	TGTGCCAGCAGCCAAGATCCCACTAGCCTAACTAGCACAGATACGCAGTATTTT	CASSQDPTSLTSTDTQYF
TRBJ2-2	-	-	TRBV5-1	TGCGCCAGCAGCTTGGATCAGTACACCGGGGAGCTGTTTTTT	CASSLDQYTGELFF
TRBJ2-3	TRBD2	-	TRBV6-1	TGTGCCAGCAGTGGAAGCGGGGGGATAACTAAACTTCAACCGTATTTT	CASSGSGGITKLQPYF
TRBJ1-2	-	-	TRBV11-2	TGTGCCAGCTTGGGGGGACCCTTAGGCTACACCTTC	CASLGGPLGYTF
TRBJ2-7	-	-	TRBV29-1	TGCAGCGTTGACTCGGAGAACGAGCAGTACTTC	CSVDSENEQYF
TRBJ2-7	-	-	TRBV6-4	TGTGCCAGCAGTGTCGCGGGACGGGAAGACTTTGGCTCCTACGAGCAGTACTTC	CASSVAGREDFGSYEQYF
TRBJ2-3	TRBD1	-	TRBV5-6	TGTGCCAGCAGCTTCCAAATGACAGGGGGCGCAGATACGCAGTATTTT	CASSFQMTGGADTQYF
TRBJ2-7	-	few	TRBV20-1	TGCAGTGCTAGAGTTACCTACGAGCAGTACTTC	CSARVTYEQYF
TRBJ1-2	TRBD1	-	TRBV18	TGTACCAGCTCCCGGACAGGGGGCGCAGGCTACACCTTC	CTSSRTGGAGYTF
TRBJ2-3	TRBD2	-	TRBV6-4	TGTGCCAGCAGTTTGCTAGCGGGCACAGATACGCAGTATTTT	CASSLLAGTDTQYF
TRBJ1-1	-	-	TRBV10-2	TGCGCCAGCAGCGGGACCGGGACCTCCCCTGAAGCTTTCTTT	CASSGTGTSPEAFF
TRBJ2-7	-	-	TRBV20-1	TGCAGTGCTGGCCGGGGGGCCGAGCAGTACTTC	CSAGRGAEQYF
TRBJ1-2	TRBD1	-	TRBV29-1	TGCAGCGTTGTAATGACAGGGAACTATGGCTACACCTTC	CSVVMTGNYGYTF
TRBJ1-1	-	-	TRBV9	TGTGCCAGCAGACGGGGGGGCGCGGGCACTGAAGCTTTCTTT	CASRRGGAGTEAFF
TRBJ2-7	-	-	TRBV7-2	TGTGCCAGCAGCCCGAGCCACAGGGATTTCTACGAGCAGTACTTC	CASSPSHRDFYEQYF
TRBJ2-3	-	few	TRBV7-2	TGTGCCAGCAGCTCCGACGGACAGGCTGCGGGAAGCACAGATACGCAGTATTTT	CASSSDGQAAGSTDTQYF
TRBJ1-6	-	-	TRBV3-1/TRBV3-2	TGTGCCAGCAGCCGCAGAGTAGATAATTCACCCCTCCACTTT	CASSRRVDNSPLHF
TRBJ2-1	TRBD2	once	TRBV30	TGTGCCTGGAGACCCGGGGGGAATGAGCAGTTCTTC	CAWRPGGNEQFF
TRBJ2-5	TRBD2	-	TRBV11-3	TGTGCCAGCAGCCGTACTAGCGGGGGGCTCCAAGAGACCCAGTACTTC	CASSRTSGGLQETQYF
TRBJ1-3	-	-	TRBV19	TGTGCCAGTAGCCACGACAGCCCCTCTGGAAACACCATATATTTT	CASSHDSPSGNTIYF
TRBJ2-5	-	-	TRBV11-1	TGTGCCAGCAGCTCCGGCCCCCAAGAGACCCAGTACTTC	CASSSGPQETQYF
TRBJ2-3	-	-	TRBV5-6	TGTGCCAGCAGCTTGGCGGCAGGATATAGCACAGATACGCAGTATTTT	CASSLAAGYSTDTQYF
TRBJ2-1	-	-	TRBV18	TGTGCCAGCTCACCACCGACAGGGAGGCGTACAAATGAGCAGTTCTTC	CASSPPTGRRTNEQFF
TRBJ1-4	TRBD1	-	TRBV7-9	TGTGCCAGCAGCTTAGTGTTTAGCGGCAGGGGGCGAGAAAAACTGTTTTTT	CASSLVFSGRGREKLFF